This entry concerns a single TCR beta chain. Its antigen is unidentified. Described treatment: roughly 10-day PBMC culture with coronavirus spike peptide pools or control peptides (ViraFEST assay). This record comes from a study of vaccination and CD4 T cells after COVID-19. Overall study context: Participants received two doses of either BNT162b2 or mRNA-1273 vaccine.

Study-level findings and limits: When vaccine-specific clones from convalescent patients were examined, 304 of 307 were spike mono-reactive. Only after vaccination were a median roughly 90% of convalescents' reactive clones seen.

Cultured CD4+ T-cell DNA underwent Oncomine TCR Beta short-read sequencing. Genomic DNA was isolated from CD4+ T cells that had been cultured. Via MiXCR, TCRdb re-called the PCR reads, giving one row per CDR3 protein. The profile covers roughly 13,000 distinct CDR3 sequences, with about 51% appearing a single time and around 15% taken by the ten largest. The TCR originated in a human donor who had recovered from COVID-19. Input material: CD4+ T cells from blood, cultured in vitro.

The CDR3 coding sequence is TGCAGTGCTAGACCACTAGCGCTAGAGACCCAGTACTTC. The encoded protein is CSARPLALETQYF. This chain links TRBV20-1 with TRBJ2-5; TRBD2 aligns across 7 bases. Germline-derived CDR1 and CDR2 are DFQATT and SNEGSKA (reference sequence). This CDR3 region has 13 residues. J lost 4 bases, V lost 2 bases, and 4 bases had no gene match.